This TCR beta chain was profiled in a study of shared clonotypes between healthy human individuals. About this clone itself: Its antigen is not known.

Study-level findings and limits: Naive CD4 clonotypes were shared across several donors at about 5.3%. Sampling covered nothing but blood. Tissue TCR repertoires likely differ from those found in blood.

Per germline, CDR1 SGHRS and CDR2 YFSETQ. Between the trimmed V and J ends, which lost 4 bases and 10 bases, there was a span of 9 bases. The CDR3 extends over 11 amino acids. Division of CD4+ cells produced a CD45RA+ naive subset and a CD45RA-negative memory subset. Authors' data handling: Junction-only immunoSEQ data arrived without quality scores, meaning filtering differed. The assay was immunoSEQ multiplex PCR, and TCRdb's table has in-frame clones only and misses some. Clone size and V and J calls were adopted from that table, with D and trimming inferred from the DNA. The repertoire includes over 850,000 clones, around 82% of them detected once, and approximately 0.56% sits in the top ten.

The chain carries TRBV5-1 and TRBJ2-1, with a weak D call TRBD2 (5 bases). The sequencing sample was made of memory CD4+ T cells from PBMCs. Subset denoted: CD45RA-negative fraction. The sequence was obtained from a young man in good health. Some clones in this sample may be carry-over from other donors' samples. This chain's CDR3 is CASSESSEQFF. The CDR3 nucleotides are TGCGCCAGCAGCGAGTCTAGCGAGCAGTTCTTC.